A selection of T cell receptor beta chains follows, all from one sample in a study of regulatory T cells in long-lasting Graves disease. MiXCR, run by TCRdb on the multiplex PCR reads, gives a single entry per CDR3 protein. The table shows roughly 420,000 distinct CDR3 sequences, with 15% to 19% occurring only once. Sample: peripheral blood mononuclear cells (PBMCs), taken at new diagnosis, from a patient treated with antithyroid drugs. The receptors here all came from a female donor with Graves disease. The CDR3 runs from the conserved cysteine through the conserved F or W. A D gene is named only where the DNA matches it firmly. Size tells how often a clone was seen (once, few, many) or the class of an expanded clone, and some rows leave it out.

V,D,J,size,DNA,CDR3
TRBV12-3/TRBV12-4,TRBD1,TRBJ1-1,many,TGTGCCAGCAGCTCCACGACAGGGACTAGTTGGGGGGGGGACACTGAAGCTTTCTTT,CASSSTTGTSWGGDTEAFF
TRBV27,.,TRBJ2-1,.,TGTGCCAGCAGTCTCGGACCTCTCAATGAGCAGTTCTTC,CASSLGPLNEQFF
TRBV7-9,TRBD1,TRBJ2-7,many,TGTGCCAGCAGCCCCCGGGACAGGGGCTCCTACGAGCAGTACTTC,CASSPRDRGSYEQYF
TRBV2,.,TRBJ1-1,.,TGTGCCAGCCTTGTGGACACTGAAGCTTTCTTT,CASLVDTEAFF
TRBV11-2,.,TRBJ2-3,many,TGTGCCAGCAGCGCACCGACAGATAGCACAGATACGCAGTATTTT,CASSAPTDSTDTQYF
TRBV12-3/TRBV12-4,.,TRBJ2-1,many,TGTGCCAGCAGCGGGACCCCCCAGGCCTACAATGAGCAGTTCTTC,CASSGTPQAYNEQFF
TRBV28,.,TRBJ2-7,many,TGTGCCAGCACTACGACCGGGACTGACTACGAGCAGTACTTC,CASTTTGTDYEQYF
TRBV7-9,.,TRBJ2-1,many,TGTGCCAGCAGCTTCTTCTTAGACAGCAACAATGAGCAGTTCTTC,CASSFFLDSNNEQFF
TRBV7-2,.,TRBJ1-5,many,TGTGCCAGCAGCCCAAAGGGGGGTCCAAATCAGCCCCAGCATTTT,CASSPKGGPNQPQHF
TRBV10-3,TRBD1,TRBJ2-7,many,TGTGCCATCAGTGAGTCGACAGGGCCGTCCTACGAGCAGTACTTC,CAISESTGPSYEQYF
TRBV11-2,TRBD2,TRBJ2-2,many,TGTGCCAGCAGCTTAGGCCCTACTAGCGGGAGTGCCACCGGGGAGCTGTTTTTT,CASSLGPTSGSATGELFF
TRBV10-1,.,TRBJ2-3,many,TGCGCCAGCAGTGAGTCGGTCTCACTCACAGATACGCAGTATTTT,CASSESVSLTDTQYF
TRBV19,TRBD2,TRBJ2-1,few,TGTGCCAGTAGTTCCCTACTAGCGGGGGCTTACAATGAGCAGTTCTTC,CASSSLLAGAYNEQFF
TRBV28,.,TRBJ2-1,many,TGTGCCAGCAGCCTGCCGATCGGACGGCCCAATGAGCAGTTCTTC,CASSLPIGRPNEQFF
TRBV7-2,.,TRBJ1-2,many,TGTGCCAGCAGCTCAGTGGGGACGGCGACTAACTATGGCTACACCTTC,CASSSVGTATNYGYTF
TRBV7-9,TRBD2,TRBJ2-5,.,TGTGCCAGCAGTTTCGGGACTAGCGGGAGGGCTAACCAGTACTTC,CASSFGTSGRANQYF
TRBV20-1,.,TRBJ2-7,many,TGCAGTGCTAGAGGGGGTCTGTTGGGTGAGCAGTACTTC,CSARGGLLGEQYF
TRBV27,TRBD1,TRBJ1-1,many,TGTGCCAGCAGTTTAATCTTCGGGACAGGGGGCCCGGAAGCTTTCTTT,CASSLIFGTGGPEAFF
TRBV29-1,.,TRBJ1-2,few,TGCAGCGTTGAACAGGTCGACGGCTACACCTTC,CSVEQVDGYTF
TRBV12-3/TRBV12-4,.,TRBJ1-1,many,TGTGCCAGCAGGTGGGGGGGGCAGCAAGCTTTCTTT,CASRWGGQQAFF
TRBV30,TRBD2,TRBJ2-7,many,TGTGCCTGGGGGGAGGGGTCCTCCTACGAGCAGTACTTC,CAWGEGSSYEQYF
TRBV5-1,.,TRBJ1-2,many,TGCGCCAGCAGCCTACTAAAATCGAGTGGCTACACCTTC,CASSLLKSSGYTF
TRBV20-1,.,TRBJ2-4,many,TGCAGTGCTAGAGAGTTCGGACAGATCAAAAACATTCAGTACTTC,CSAREFGQIKNIQYF
TRBV10-3,.,TRBJ2-5,many,TGTGCCATCAGTGAGTCGAGAGGGGGAGGAGAGACCCAGTACTTC,CAISESRGGGETQYF
TRBV10-2,.,TRBJ2-5,many,TGCGCCAGCAGTGAGGGGTATTCAAGGACCCAGTACTTC,CASSEGYSRTQYF
TRBV2,TRBD1,TRBJ1-2,many,TGTGCCAGCAGTCCTCTGGGACAGGGGGCGGGTGGCTACACCTTC,CASSPLGQGAGGYTF
TRBV5-1,.,TRBJ1-6,many,TGCGCCAGCAGCTTGGCCACCCTGGATAATTCACCCCTCCACTTT,CASSLATLDNSPLHF
TRBV28,.,TRBJ2-5,many,TGTGCCAGCAGTGGAGTTCAGGGGTCCCATGAGACCCAGTACTTC,CASSGVQGSHETQYF
TRBV2,.,TRBJ2-7,.,TGTGCCAGCAGTGGGGGGGGGGCCCAACCCTACGAGCAGTACTTC,CASSGGGAQPYEQYF
TRBV19,.,TRBJ1-1,many,TGTGCCAGTAGTATAGATCGCGGCACTGAAGCTTTCTTT,CASSIDRGTEAFF
TRBV7-9,.,TRBJ2-5,few,TGTGCCAGCAGCTTACTCACGGAACAAGAGACCCAGTACTTC,CASSLLTEQETQYF
TRBV3-1,.,TRBJ2-6,many,TGTGCCAGCAGCCAAGGCGGTTACGATGGGGCCAACGTCCTGACTTTC,CASSQGGYDGANVLTF
TRBV11-2,TRBD1,TRBJ2-7,many,TGTGCCAGCAGCTTAGTGAGGGGGCAGTCTTTATTTTACGAGCAGTACTTC,CASSLVRGQSLFYEQYF
TRBV28,TRBD1,TRBJ1-1,many,TGTGCCAGCAGTTTGGAACAGGGGACGAACACTGAAGCTTTCTTT,CASSLEQGTNTEAFF
TRBV5-1,.,TRBJ1-1,many,TGCGCCAGCAGCTTGGACGGGTTTAACACTGAAGCTTTCTTT,CASSLDGFNTEAFF
TRBV24-1,.,TRBJ2-1,many,TGTGCCACCAGTGATGCCGGGACTGGACCCATCAATGAGCAGTTCTTC,CATSDAGTGPINEQFF
TRBV20-1,.,TRBJ2-5,many,TGCAGTGCAAGACTAGTAGGGTTATTAGAGACCCAGTACTTC,CSARLVGLLETQYF
TRBV7-2,TRBD2,TRBJ2-5,many,TGTGCCAGCAGCTCACTAGCGGTGGGAGAGACCCAGTACTTC,CASSSLAVGETQYF
TRBV20-1,TRBD2,TRBJ2-3,once,TGCAGTGCTAGGCTAGCGGGAGGGCCCCTAGGAACAGATACGCAGTATTTT,CSARLAGGPLGTDTQYF
TRBV6-9,.,TRBJ2-2,.,TGTGCCAGCAATTATGCAGGGCCCCACACCGGGGAGCTGTTTTTT,CASNYAGPHTGELFF
TRBV30,.,TRBJ2-5,.,TGTGCCTGGAGTTTCGGGGAGACCCAGTACTTC,CAWSFGETQYF
TRBV6-5,.,TRBJ1-1,many,TGTGCCAGCAGTTACGAAGCGGTACGGGGGGACGGATCAGCTTTCTTT,CASSYEAVRGDGSAFF
TRBV12-3/TRBV12-4,.,TRBJ2-3,.,TGTGCCAGCTCACCACCGGCCGGGGGAGGCACAGATACGCAGTATTTT,CASSPPAGGGTDTQYF
TRBV2,TRBD1,TRBJ2-5,many,TGTGCCAGCACCCGTCGAAGGGACAGCCAAGAGACCCAGTACTTC,CASTRRRDSQETQYF
TRBV20-1,.,TRBJ1-1,many,TGCAGTGCTGTAAAGACGGGACTCTCTCGTGAAGCTTTCTTT,CSAVKTGLSREAFF
TRBV28,TRBD1,TRBJ2-1,.,TGTGCCACCAAGGGGGGGACAGGGGGGTCGTTCTTC,CATKGGTGGSFF
TRBV25-1,TRBD1,TRBJ1-1,many,TGTGCCAGCAGTGGAACAGGGGGCCTTTGGGAGGACACTGAAGCTTTCTTT,CASSGTGGLWEDTEAFF
TRBV29-1,TRBD2,TRBJ2-3,many,TGCAGCATCCTCTCGGGGGGGTTTACAGATACGCAGTATTTT,CSILSGGFTDTQYF
TRBV19,.,TRBJ2-5,.,TGTGCCAGTAGTATCGGCAGGAAAGAGACCCAGTACTTC,CASSIGRKETQYF
TRBV4-3,.,TRBJ2-1,few,TGCGCCAGCAGCCAGGGGCGGGATCTGTACAATGAGCAGTTCTTC,CASSQGRDLYNEQFF
TRBV27,TRBD2,TRBJ2-5,many,TGTGCCAGCAGTTGGGGAACTAGCGTAAATCAAGAGACCCAGTACTTC,CASSWGTSVNQETQYF
TRBV7-9,.,TRBJ1-5,many,TGTGCCAGCAAATCGTCAGGGTTGAGCAATCAGCCCCAGCATTTT,CASKSSGLSNQPQHF
TRBV2,TRBD2,TRBJ2-1,many,TGTGCCAGCAGTGATGGTAGCGGGAGGGGTGAGCAGTTCTTC,CASSDGSGRGEQFF
TRBV20-1,.,TRBJ2-4,many,TGCAGTGCTAGAGAAGTGCAGGGGAATCTAAACATTCAGTACTTC,CSAREVQGNLNIQYF
TRBV7-9,TRBD1,TRBJ1-2,many,TGTGCCAGCAGACCCGAGGACAGGGAAGAGTCTGGCTACACCTTC,CASRPEDREESGYTF
TRBV12-3/TRBV12-4,.,TRBJ2-3,many,TGTGCCAGCAGTTTTGATTTTTCAGATACGCAGTATTTT,CASSFDFSDTQYF